Sequencing of this TCR beta chain was carried out in a study of cytomegalovirus exposure and HLA in healthy donors (dated by TCRdb to the late 2010s). Background on the whole study: An earlier analysis of some 500 of the donors reported 250 to 350 Gb of sequence data and some 100 million unique TCR beta sequences from around 200 million T cells. Around 320 gigabases of sequencing data and tens of millions of unique TCR sequences were included in an early release covering several hundred HLA-typed donors. Among the 398 genotyped donors, roughly 80% belonged to the genetic ancestry cluster associated with self-reported Caucasian donors. The aim of the study was to test whether cataloging public T cell receptors could identify signatures of past pathogen exposure. The study used immunosequencing to profile the T cell repertoires of approximately 690 subjects and linked those repertoires to cytomegalovirus serostatus. A separate validation cohort of more than 100 different subjects was used in addition to the approximately 670-subject first cohort. To predict cytomegalovirus infection status, the study combined high-throughput TCR immunosequencing, statistical association of individual TCRs with disease status, and machine learning. In a later analysis, previously published TCR beta repertoires from hundreds of donors were re-analyzed and high-resolution HLA genotyping was added so that TCR occurrence patterns could be studied. Rather than using new phenotypic data, the later analysis identified candidate immune exposures from TCR beta sequences and from how often those sequences occurred across donors. In an earlier analysis of about 590 of the donors, high-throughput TCR beta sequencing was used to judge whether each TCR beta V gene segment behaved as functional or pseudogenic. Donor age, sex, ethnicity and CMV serostatus were compiled alongside the repertoire data. In a later genetic analysis, genome-wide SNP genotypes for about three fifths of the roughly 670 donors were used, and that subset was treated as a discovery cohort. All discovery cohort repertoires had been generated using a single sequencing platform. HLA typing included class I and class II loci at four-digit resolution. The number of typed donors differed by locus: about 620-640 for A, B, C, DRB1 and DQB1; about 520 for DQA1; approximately 600 for DPA1; and 400 to 480 for DPB1. Roughly 5 DR-DQ haplotypes were handled as single units for association and clustering, since linkage in the cohort was strong. Among some 410 genotyped donors of the cohort, an average of about 240,000 unique TCR beta nucleotide sequences were sequenced per donor, roughly 18% of them non-productive. Beyond this particular receptor, the publication reports: The cohort was sequenced for TCR beta chains only, and without alpha or paired-chain data the features that could be detected were limited. Because the 87-base-pair reads could not distinguish some IMGT-functional V segments, including TRBV6-2 and TRBV6-3, those segments were excluded. The sequencing pipeline was judged likely to have produced a cluster of highly shared sequence variants as a technical artifact. A later genetic analysis associated a missense DCLRE1C variant with V-gene and J-gene trimming of TCR beta chains, and an independent cohort replicated the association. Immune exposure information for the cohort was limited to CMV serostatus. Sequencing depth was assumed to be roughly uniform across donors in the presence/absence analyses, though that assumption may not hold. When HLA alleles, especially DR and DQ, strongly co-occurred, attributing TCR associations to individual alleles was difficult. According to the authors, the approach could potentially be generalized to other disease states and immunological phenotypes. In vitro tests confirmed that three of the cytomegalovirus-associated TCR beta chains recognize cytomegalovirus antigens. Linkage disequilibrium might explain the correlated functional status among segregating V segments, but an unknown experimental factor could not be excluded. In the study, approximately 150 TCR beta chains were listed as associated with cytomegalovirus. Because HLA typing was unavailable for some donors at each locus, only the typed subset was used in association tests. In a later analysis, some 18,000 TCR beta sequences were associated with specific HLA alleles at a false discovery rate of 0.05. Compared with the roughly 600-donor mean, donors in an Asian-associated ancestry cluster had fewer N-insertions in productive TCRs, according to a later genetic analysis. The classifier was reported to diagnose cytomegalovirus status with high specificity and sensitivity in both the original and validation cohorts. Several of the top co-occurrence clusters appeared to be linked to parvovirus B19, influenza, CMV and Epstein-Barr virus, according to a later analysis. A later analysis found that HLA-associated TCR beta chains were more clonally expanded and had lower generation probabilities than equally common non-associated chains. A later analysis found that TCR association rates varied across HLA loci, with DRB1 alleles showing the most associated TCRs and HLA-C alleles the fewest. In an earlier analysis of some 640 of the donors, most TCR beta V segments were observed in productive rearrangements about 87% or about 30% of the time, broadly matching IMGT annotations. Most TCR sequences were seen in very few donors, while some public TCRs were found in many individuals. A further reported finding was that TCR beta sequences accurately predicted the HLA-A and HLA-B alleles for most subjects in the first cohort. Most CMV-associated TCR beta chains appeared to be HLA-restricted in a later analysis, and the HLA associations seemed to be driven largely by CMV exposure. The earlier analysis of 587 of the donors excluded approximately 15 rarely observed V segments, including chromosome 9 orphons, because counts were too low.

Cut back by 0 bases and 4 bases, the V and J ends lie 8 bases apart. The germline V gene provides CDR1 SGHRS and CDR2 YFSETQ. Reading from cysteine to phenylalanine, the CDR3 counts 13 amino acids. Here the CDR3 DNA is all that survives: 39 bases in frame from base 1. The cohort consisted of approximately 670 healthy bone marrow donors. Cohort members were all nominally healthy when sampled, although unrecorded immune exposures were likely present. The donor was CMV seronegative and belonged to the group of 320 or so seronegative cohort members. Each donor provided a peripheral blood sample, and peripheral blood mononuclear cells were used for TCR beta sequencing. The Qiagen DNeasy Blood Extraction Kit was used to extract genomic DNA from the blood cell samples. Preparation of the library involved the immunoSEQ multiplex PCR assay. The multiplex PCR relied on a mix of 60 forward primers for TCR Vbeta segments and 13 reverse primers for TCR Jbeta segments. The CDR3 region of rearranged TCR beta genes was amplified from genomic DNA with a multiplex PCR assay. The amplified TCR beta libraries were sequenced on the Illumina HiSeq System as 87-base-pair reads. Concerning the study's data processing: In a later analysis, some 80 million unique TCR beta chains were counted across the roughly 610 repertoires, and roughly 10 million of these chains were shared by at least two donors. Raw reads were error-corrected and collapsed into unique sequences by a nearest-neighbor algorithm in which closely related sequences were merged to remove PCR and sequencing errors. CDR3 sequences were aligned to IMGT reference sequences to assign V, D and J gene segments. Each retained sequence needed at least a six-nucleotide match to both a V gene segment and a J gene segment. Rearrangements were classified as productive when the CDR3 lacked stop codons and remained in frame with V and J, and all other rearrangements were classified as non-productive. CDR3 was defined according to IMGT convention as the region running from the second conserved V-encoded cysteine to the conserved J-encoded phenylalanine. Sequences without an unambiguous match to a single V gene segment were excluded from the earlier analysis of over 500 of the donors. In an earlier analysis of roughly 600 of the donors, a V segment was called functional when productive rearrangements were above 56.7%, and segregating when the standard deviation between donors exceeded 5%. A statistical classification framework was built to diagnose cytomegalovirus status from the catalog of TCR beta chain sequences. V and J gene assignment, in a later analysis, came from comparing TCR nucleotide sequences with IMGT/GENE-DB human TR gene sequences. Using the TCRdist pipeline, a later analysis assigned CDR3 sequences along with most-parsimonious VDJ recombination scenarios. In a later analysis, every TCR beta chain was defined by the combination of its CDR3 amino acid sequence and its V-gene family, and reads without a unique V-gene family were dropped. In a later analysis, around 650 highly shared, low-generation-probability nucleotide sequences were removed to address suspected cross-contamination and a sequencing artifact. A later analysis calculated a clonal expansion index for each public chain from normalized within-repertoire ranks of inferred template counts. In a later analysis, generation probabilities were computed with a VDJ recombination model fitted to out-of-frame rearrangements, and the resulting probabilities were checked against IGoR. In a later analysis, TCR-TCR, TCR-HLA and TCR-CMV co-occurrence was scored with hypergeometric tests, and a repertoire-size bias correction was applied to TCR pairs. False discovery rates were estimated in a later analysis by permuting HLA or CMV assignments 20 times. A later analysis grouped co-occurring TCRs with DBSCAN, adding TCRdist sequence similarity when clustering within HLA-allele-positive subsets. For co-occurrence clustering, repertoires with fewer than 30,000 or more than 120,000 public chains were excluded, along with four or five repertoires with anomalous nucleotide sharing. Held by TCRdb, this immuneACCESS table contains in-frame sequences only and omits some clones. Under half of the omission traces to an unresolved V gene where checked; the cause of the rest is unknown. V, J and clone size are taken as reported in that table, and D and trimming were inferred from the DNA itself. For this sample there are roughly 200,000 clones; 80% to 90% appear just once. 2.9% of the sample is held by the ten biggest clonotypes.

About this clone: The target of this receptor is not known. No much larger clone exists at a distance of one base, and base qualities are not known. The same CDR3 arises from other DNA sequences in this sample as well.

Sequencing was carried out using PBMCs. The source of this sequence is a man aged 25-45 years in good health and CMV-seronegative. Recombination connected TRBV5-1 to TRBJ2-7, with no reliable assignment of the D segment. The CDR3 reads as follows: CASSLAGSYEQYF. The nucleotides are TGCGCCAGCAGCTTGGCTGGCTCTTACGAGCAGTACTTC.